These 3 T cell receptor beta chains share one sample of origin, sequenced in a study of blood T cell repertoires in COVID-19. Profiling relied on immunoSEQ multiplex PCR, and the TCRdb table lists in-frame clones only, not all of them. The table shows 200,000 to 250,000 clones, with 65% to 90% occurring only once. The sequencing sample was made of peripheral blood. The receptors here all came from a woman in her 70s with COVID-19, enrolled during active disease.

The J gene is TRBJ1-5, the V gene TRBV19; D might be TRBD1 (6 bases). CDR1 is LNHDA, CDR2 SQIVND, per germline (reference sequence). The CDR3 covers 12 residues. V lost 11 bases to trimming and J lost 5 bases, with 13 bases between them. CDR3 nucleotide sequence: TGTGCCTCATCAGGGGAACATCAGCCCCAGCATTTT. It encodes CASSGEHQPQHF.

This CDR3 reads CASSPRLAGISPLHF. As DNA, the CDR3 is TGTGCCAGCAGCCCCCGCCTCGCGGGGATTTCACCCCTCCACTTT. The V and J genes are TRBV11-2 and TRBJ1-6, with D hard to call. The germline V gene has CDR1 SGHAT and CDR2 FQNNGV. This CDR3 has 15 residues. Trimming shortened V by 5 bases and J by 9 bases, and 17 bases separated the two germline ends.

J is TRBJ2-1 and V is TRBV19; 8 bases are a match to TRBD2. Per germline, CDR1 LNHDA and CDR2 SQIVND (reference sequence). The V gene end was trimmed by 0 bases and the J gene end by 5 bases; junction bases not matched to a gene: 6. The CDR3 runs to 16 residues. The CDR3: CASSIDRAGGNNEQFF. In DNA, the CDR3 is TGTGCCAGTAGTATAGATCGCGCGGGGGGTAACAATGAGCAGTTCTTC.